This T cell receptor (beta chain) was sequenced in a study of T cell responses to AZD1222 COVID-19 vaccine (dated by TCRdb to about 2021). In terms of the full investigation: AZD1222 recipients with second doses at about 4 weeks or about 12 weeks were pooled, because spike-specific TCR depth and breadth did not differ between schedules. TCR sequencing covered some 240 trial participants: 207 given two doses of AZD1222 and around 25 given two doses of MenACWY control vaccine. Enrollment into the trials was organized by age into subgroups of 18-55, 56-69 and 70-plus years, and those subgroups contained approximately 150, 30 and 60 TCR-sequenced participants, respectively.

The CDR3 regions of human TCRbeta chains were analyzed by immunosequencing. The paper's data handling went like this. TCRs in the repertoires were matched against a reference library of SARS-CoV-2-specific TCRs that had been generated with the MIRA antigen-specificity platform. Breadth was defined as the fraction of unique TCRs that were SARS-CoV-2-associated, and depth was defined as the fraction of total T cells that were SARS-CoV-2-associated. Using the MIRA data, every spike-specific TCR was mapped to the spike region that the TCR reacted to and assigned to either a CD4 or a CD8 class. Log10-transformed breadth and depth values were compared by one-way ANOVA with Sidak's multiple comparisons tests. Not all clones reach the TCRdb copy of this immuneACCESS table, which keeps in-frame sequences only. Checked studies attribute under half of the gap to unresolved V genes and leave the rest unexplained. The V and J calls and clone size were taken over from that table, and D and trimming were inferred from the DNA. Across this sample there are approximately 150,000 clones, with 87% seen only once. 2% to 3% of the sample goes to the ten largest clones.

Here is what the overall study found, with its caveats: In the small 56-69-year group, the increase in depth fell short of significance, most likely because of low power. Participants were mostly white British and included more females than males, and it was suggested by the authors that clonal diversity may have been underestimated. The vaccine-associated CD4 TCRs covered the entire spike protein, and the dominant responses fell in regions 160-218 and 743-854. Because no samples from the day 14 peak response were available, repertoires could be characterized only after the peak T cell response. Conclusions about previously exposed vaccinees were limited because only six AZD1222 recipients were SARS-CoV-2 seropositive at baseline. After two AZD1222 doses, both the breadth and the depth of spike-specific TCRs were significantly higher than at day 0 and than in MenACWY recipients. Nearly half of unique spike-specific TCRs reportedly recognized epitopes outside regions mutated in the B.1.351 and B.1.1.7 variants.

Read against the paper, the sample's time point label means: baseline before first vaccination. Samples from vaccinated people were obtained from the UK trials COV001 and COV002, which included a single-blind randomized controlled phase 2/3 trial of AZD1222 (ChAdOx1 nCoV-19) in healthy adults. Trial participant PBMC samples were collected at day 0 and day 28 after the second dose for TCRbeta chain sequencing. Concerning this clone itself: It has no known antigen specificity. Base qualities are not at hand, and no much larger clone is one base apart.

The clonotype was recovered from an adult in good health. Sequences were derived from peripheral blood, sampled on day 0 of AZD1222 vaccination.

Here the CDR3 is given as CASSGTANTEAFF. The DNA reads as follows: TGTGCCAGCAGTGGGACGGCGAACACTGAAGCTTTCTTT. This sequence uses TRBV6-4 and TRBJ1-1; too little of a D gene remains to name it. CDR1 and CDR2 are read off the germline V gene as MRHNA and SNTAGT. Between the V and J ends, shortened by 4 bases and 1 base respectively, the junction contains 7 bases. The CDR3 holds 13 amino acids from the cysteine to the phenylalanine. Only the CDR3 part of the read is kept: 39 bases, read in frame from the first base.